The clone carrying this T cell receptor beta chain occurred a few times. These data come from a study of beta chain features in type 1 diabetes. V was cut by 6 bases and J by 8 bases, with 10 bases left in between. The CDR3 totals 11 residues. CDR1 and CDR2 (germline): LGHNT, FRNRAP. As every portion of the isolated RNA was reverse transcribed, the sequencing read expressed TCRB transcripts. Measured with immunoSEQ multiplex PCR; TCRdb has only the in-frame clones, and not every one. The table lists 350,000 or so clones, roughly 21% of them singletons. This TCR came from a young woman in good health. The gene calls are TRBV12-5 and TRBJ1-1; D remains unclear. Material: naive CD4+ T cells from blood. Here the CDR3 reads CASGGPGEAFF. The CDR3, as DNA: TGTGCTAGTGGGGGCCCGGGGGAAGCTTTCTTT.